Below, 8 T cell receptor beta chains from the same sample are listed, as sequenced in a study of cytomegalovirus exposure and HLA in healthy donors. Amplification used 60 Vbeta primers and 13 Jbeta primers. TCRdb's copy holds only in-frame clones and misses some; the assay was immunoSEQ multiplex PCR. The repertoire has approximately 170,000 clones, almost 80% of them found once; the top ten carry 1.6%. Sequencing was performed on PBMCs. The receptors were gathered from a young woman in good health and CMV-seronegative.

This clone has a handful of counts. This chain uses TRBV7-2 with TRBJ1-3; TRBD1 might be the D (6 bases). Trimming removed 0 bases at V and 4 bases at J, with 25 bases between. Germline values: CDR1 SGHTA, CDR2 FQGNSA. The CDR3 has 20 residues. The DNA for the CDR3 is TGTGCCAGCAGCTTAGCCTACTCCTCGACAGGCCGCGCGTCAGGAAACACCATATATTTT. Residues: CASSLAYSSTGRASGNTIYF.

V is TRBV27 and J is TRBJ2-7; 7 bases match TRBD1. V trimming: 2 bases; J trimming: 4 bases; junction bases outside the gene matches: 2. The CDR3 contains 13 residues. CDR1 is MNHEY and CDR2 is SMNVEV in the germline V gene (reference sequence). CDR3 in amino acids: CASSLGRGYEQYF. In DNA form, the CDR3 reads TGTGCCAGCAGTTTAGGCAGGGGGTACGAGCAGTACTTC.

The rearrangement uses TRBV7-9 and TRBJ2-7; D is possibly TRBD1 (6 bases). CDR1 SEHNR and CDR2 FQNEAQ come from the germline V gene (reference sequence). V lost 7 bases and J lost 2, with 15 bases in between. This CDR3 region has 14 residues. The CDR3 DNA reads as TGTGCCAGCACCTTCGGGACATCAACCTACGAGCAGTACTTC. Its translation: CASTFGTSTYEQYF.

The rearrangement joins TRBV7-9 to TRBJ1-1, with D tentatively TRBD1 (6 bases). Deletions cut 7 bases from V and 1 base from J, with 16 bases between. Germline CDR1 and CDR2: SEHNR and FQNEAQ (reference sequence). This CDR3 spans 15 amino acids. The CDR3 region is CASIAGGRGNTEAFF. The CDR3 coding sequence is TGTGCCAGCATCGCGGGGGGCAGGGGGAACACTGAAGCTTTCTTT.

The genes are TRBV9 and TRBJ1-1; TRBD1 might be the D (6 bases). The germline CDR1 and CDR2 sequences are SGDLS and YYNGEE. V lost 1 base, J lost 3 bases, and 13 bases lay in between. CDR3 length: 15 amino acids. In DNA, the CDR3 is TGTGCCAGCAGCGTATACTCGGGGGGGCACACTGAAGCTTTCTTT. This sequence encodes CASSVYSGGHTEAFF.

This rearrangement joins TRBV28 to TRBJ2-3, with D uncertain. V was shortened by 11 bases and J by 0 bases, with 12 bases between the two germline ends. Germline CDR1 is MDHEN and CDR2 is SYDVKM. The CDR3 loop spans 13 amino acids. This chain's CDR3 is CASCVPSTDTQYF. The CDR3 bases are TGTGCCTCGTGCGTGCCTAGCACAGATACGCAGTATTTT.

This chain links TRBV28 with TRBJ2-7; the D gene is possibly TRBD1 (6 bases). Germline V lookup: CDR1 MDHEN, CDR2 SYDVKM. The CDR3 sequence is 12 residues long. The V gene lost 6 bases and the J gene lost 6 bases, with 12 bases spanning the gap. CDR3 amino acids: CASSSGTSEQYF. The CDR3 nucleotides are TGTGCCAGCAGCTCCGGGACATCCGAGCAGTACTTC.

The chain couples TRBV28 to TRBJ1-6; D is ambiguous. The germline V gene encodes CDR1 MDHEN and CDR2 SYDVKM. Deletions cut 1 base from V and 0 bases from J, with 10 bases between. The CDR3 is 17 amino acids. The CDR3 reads CASSLYGPSSYNSPLHF. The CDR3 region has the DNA TGTGCCAGCAGTTTATATGGGCCGAGCTCCTATAATTCACCCCTCCACTTT.